This entry concerns a single T cell receptor beta chain. This entry belongs to a study of blood T cell repertoires in COVID-19. Germline-derived CDR1 and CDR2 are SNHLY and FYNNEI. CDR3 size: 17 residues. The V gene end was trimmed by 3 bases and the J gene end by 3 bases; junction bases not matched to a gene: 13. Assay: immunoSEQ multiplex PCR; the TCRdb copy retains only in-frame clones and omits some. The repertoire includes under 250,000 clones, 83% of them detected once, and around 3.3% sits in the top ten. Sequencing used PBMCs or T cells enriched from blood (not recorded which). The chain joins TRBV2 to TRBJ1-1; 7 nucleotides match TRBD1. The TCR originated in a woman between 40 and 55 years old who had been exposed to COVID-19. This CDR3 is CASSDLGDRAPDTEAFF. The DNA for the CDR3 is TGTGCCAGCAGTGACTTAGGTGACAGGGCCCCAGACACTGAAGCTTTCTTT.